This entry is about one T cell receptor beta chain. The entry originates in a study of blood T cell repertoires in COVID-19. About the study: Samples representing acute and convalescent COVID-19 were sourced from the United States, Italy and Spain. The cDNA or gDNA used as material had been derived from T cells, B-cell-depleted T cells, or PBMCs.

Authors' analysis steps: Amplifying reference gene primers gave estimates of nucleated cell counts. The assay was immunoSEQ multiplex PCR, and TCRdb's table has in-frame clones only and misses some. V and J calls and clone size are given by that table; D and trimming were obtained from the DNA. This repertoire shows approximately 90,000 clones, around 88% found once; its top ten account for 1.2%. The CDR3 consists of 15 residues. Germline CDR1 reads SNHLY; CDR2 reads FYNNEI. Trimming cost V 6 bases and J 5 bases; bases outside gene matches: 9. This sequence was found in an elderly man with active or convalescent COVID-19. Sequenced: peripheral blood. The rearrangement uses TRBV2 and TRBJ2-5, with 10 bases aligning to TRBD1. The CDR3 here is CASRARQGAHETQYF. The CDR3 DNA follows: TGTGCCAGCAGGGCGAGACAGGGGGCGCATGAGACCCAGTACTTC. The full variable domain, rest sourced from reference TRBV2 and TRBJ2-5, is EPEVTQTPSHQVTQMGQEVILRCVPISNHLYFYWYRQILGQKVEFLVSFYNNEISEKSEIFDDQFSVERPDGSNFTLKIRSTKLEDSAMYFCASRARQGAHETQYFGPGTRLLVL.